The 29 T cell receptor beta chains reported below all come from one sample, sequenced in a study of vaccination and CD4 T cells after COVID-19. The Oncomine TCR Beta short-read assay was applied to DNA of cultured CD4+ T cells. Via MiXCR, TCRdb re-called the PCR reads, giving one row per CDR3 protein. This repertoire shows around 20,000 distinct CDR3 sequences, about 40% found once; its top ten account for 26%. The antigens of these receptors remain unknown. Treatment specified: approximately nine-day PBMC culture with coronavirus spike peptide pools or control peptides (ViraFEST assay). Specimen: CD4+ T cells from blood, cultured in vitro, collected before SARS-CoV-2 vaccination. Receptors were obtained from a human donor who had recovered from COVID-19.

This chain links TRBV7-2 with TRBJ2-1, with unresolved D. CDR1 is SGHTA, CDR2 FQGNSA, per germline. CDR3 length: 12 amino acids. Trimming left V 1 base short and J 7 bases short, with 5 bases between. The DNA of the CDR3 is TGTGCCAGCAGCTTAGGGGTGAATGAGCAGTTCTTC. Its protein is CASSLGVNEQFF.

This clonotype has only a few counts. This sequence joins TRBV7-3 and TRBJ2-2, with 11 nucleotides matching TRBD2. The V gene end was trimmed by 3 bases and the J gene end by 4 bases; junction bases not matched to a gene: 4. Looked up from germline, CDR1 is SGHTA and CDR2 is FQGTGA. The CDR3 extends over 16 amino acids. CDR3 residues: CASSLGLAGGTGELFF. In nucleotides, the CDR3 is TGTGCCAGCAGCTTGGGGCTAGCGGGGGGCACCGGGGAGCTGTTTTTT.

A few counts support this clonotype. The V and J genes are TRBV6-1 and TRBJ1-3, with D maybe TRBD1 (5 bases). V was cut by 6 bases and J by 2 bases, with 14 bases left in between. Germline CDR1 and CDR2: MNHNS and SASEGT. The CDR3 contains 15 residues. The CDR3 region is CASSFDSATGNTIYF. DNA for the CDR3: TGTGCCAGCAGCTTCGACAGTGCCACTGGAAACACCATATATTTT.

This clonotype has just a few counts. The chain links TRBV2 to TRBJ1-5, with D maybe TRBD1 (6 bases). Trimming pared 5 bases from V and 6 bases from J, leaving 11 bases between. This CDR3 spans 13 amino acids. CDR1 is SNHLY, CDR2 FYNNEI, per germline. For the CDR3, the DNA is TGTGCCAGCAGTACAGGGTTAGGTCAGCCCCAGCATTTT. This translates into CASSTGLGQPQHF.

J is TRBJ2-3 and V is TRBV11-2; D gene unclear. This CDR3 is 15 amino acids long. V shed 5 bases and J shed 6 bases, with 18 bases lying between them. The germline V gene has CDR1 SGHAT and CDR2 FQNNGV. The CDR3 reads CASSPSVQQSDTQYF. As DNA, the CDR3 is TGTGCCAGCAGCCCCTCCGTTCAGCAATCGGATACGCAGTATTTT.

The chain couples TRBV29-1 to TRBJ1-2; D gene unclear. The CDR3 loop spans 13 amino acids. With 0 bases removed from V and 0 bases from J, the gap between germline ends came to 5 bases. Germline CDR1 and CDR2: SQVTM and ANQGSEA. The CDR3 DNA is TGCAGCGTTGAAGAGGGTTCTAACTATGGCTACACCTTC. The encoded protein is CSVEEGSNYGYTF.

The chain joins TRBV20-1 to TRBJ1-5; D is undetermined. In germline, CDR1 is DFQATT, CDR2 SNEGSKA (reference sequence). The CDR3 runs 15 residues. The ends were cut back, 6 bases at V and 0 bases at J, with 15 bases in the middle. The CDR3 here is CSAIKGRNSNQPQHF. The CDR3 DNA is TGCAGTGCCATCAAAGGGCGAAATAGCAATCAGCCCCAGCATTTT.

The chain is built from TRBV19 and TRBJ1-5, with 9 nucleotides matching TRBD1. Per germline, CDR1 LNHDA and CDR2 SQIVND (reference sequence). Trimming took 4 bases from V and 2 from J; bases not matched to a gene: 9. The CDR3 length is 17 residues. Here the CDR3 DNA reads TGTGCCAGTAGTACCGGGACAGGGAAGAGAGGCAATCAGCCCCAGCATTTT. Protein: CASSTGTGKRGNQPQHF. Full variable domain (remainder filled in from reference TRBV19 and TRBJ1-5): DGGITQSPKYLFRKEGQNVTLSCEQNLNHDAMYWYRQDPGQGLRLIYYSQIVNDFQKGDIAEGYSVSREKKESFPLTVTSAQKNPTAFYLCASSTGTGKRGNQPQHFGDGTRLSIL.

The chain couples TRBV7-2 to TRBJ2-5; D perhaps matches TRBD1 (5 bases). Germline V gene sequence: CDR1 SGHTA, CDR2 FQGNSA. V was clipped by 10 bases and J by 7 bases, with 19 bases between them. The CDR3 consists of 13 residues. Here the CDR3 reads CATKGAVQWTQYF. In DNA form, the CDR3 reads TGTGCCACCAAAGGGGCGGTCCAGTGGACCCAGTACTTC.

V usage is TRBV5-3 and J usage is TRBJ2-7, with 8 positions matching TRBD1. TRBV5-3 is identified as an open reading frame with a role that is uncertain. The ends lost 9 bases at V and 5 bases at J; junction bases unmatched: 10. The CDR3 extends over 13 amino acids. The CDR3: CAKQRQGIHEQYF. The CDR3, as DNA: TGTGCCAAGCAACGACAGGGGATCCACGAGCAGTACTTC.

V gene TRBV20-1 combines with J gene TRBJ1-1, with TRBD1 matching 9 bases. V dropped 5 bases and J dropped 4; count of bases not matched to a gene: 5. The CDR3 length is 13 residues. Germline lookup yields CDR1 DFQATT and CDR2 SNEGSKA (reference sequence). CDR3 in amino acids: CSAGGQGFTEAFF. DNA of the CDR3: TGCAGTGCTGGGGGACAGGGTTTCACTGAAGCTTTCTTT.

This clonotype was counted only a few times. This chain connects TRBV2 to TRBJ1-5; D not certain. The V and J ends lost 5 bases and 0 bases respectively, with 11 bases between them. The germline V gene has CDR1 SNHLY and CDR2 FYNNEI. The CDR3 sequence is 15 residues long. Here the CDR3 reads CASSLGSSSNQPQHF. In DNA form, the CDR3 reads TGTGCCAGCAGTCTGGGATCGAGTAGCAATCAGCCCCAGCATTTT. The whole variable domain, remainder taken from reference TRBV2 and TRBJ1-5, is EPEVTQTPSHQVTQMGQEVILRCVPISNHLYFYWYRQILGQKVEFLVSFYNNEISEKSEIFDDQFSVERPDGSNFTLKIRSTKLEDSAMYFCASSLGSSSNQPQHFGDGTRLSIL.

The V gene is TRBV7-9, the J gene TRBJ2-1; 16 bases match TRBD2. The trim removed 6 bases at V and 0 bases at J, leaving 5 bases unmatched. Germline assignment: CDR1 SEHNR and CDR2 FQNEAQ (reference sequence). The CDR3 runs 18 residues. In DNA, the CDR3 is TGTGCCAGCAGGTCCGGGACTAGCGGGGGGGACTCCTACAATGAGCAGTTCTTC. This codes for CASRSGTSGGDSYNEQFF.

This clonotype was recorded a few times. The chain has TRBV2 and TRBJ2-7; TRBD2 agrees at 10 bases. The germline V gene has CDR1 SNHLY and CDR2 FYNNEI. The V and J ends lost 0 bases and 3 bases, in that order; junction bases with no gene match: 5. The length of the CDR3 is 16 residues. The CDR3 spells CASSEARLAGRYEQYF. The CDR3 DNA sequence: TGTGCCAGCAGTGAAGCCAGACTAGCGGGTCGCTACGAGCAGTACTTC.

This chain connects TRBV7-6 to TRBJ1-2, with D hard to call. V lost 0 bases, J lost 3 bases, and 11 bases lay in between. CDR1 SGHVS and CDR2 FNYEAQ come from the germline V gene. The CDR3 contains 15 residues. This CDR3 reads CASSLANRVDYGYTF. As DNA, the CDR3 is TGTGCCAGCAGCTTAGCAAACCGTGTAGACTATGGCTACACCTTC. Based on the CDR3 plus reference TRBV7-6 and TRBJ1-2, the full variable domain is GAGVSQSPRYKVTKRGQDVALRCDPISGHVSLYWYRQALGQGPEFLTYFNYEAQQDKSGLPNDRFSAERPEGSISTLTIQRTEQRDSAMYRCASSLANRVDYGYTFGSGTRLTVV.

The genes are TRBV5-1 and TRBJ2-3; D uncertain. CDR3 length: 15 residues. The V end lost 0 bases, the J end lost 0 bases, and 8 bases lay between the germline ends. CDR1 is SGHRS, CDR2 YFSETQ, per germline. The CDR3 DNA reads TGCGCCAGCAGCTTGGCCCTGATAAGCACAGATACGCAGTATTTT. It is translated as CASSLALISTDTQYF.

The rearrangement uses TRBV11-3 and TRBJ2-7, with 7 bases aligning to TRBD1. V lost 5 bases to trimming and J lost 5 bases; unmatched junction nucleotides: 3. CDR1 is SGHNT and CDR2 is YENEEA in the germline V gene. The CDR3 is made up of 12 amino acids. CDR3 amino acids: CASSLDRDEQYF. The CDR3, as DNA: TGTGCCAGCAGCCTCGACAGGGACGAGCAGTACTTC.

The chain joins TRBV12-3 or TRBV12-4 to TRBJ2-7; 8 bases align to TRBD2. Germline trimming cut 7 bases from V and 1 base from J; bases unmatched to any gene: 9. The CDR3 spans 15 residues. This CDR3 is CASTKSAGGSYEQYF. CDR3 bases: TGTGCCAGCACCAAATCCGCGGGGGGTTCCTACGAGCAGTACTTC.

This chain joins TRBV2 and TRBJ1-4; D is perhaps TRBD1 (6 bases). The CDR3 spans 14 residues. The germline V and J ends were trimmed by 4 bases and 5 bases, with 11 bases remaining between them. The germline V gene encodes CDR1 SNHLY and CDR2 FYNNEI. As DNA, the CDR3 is TGTGCCAGCAGTGGGGACACGGGGAATGAAAAACTGTTTTTT. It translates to CASSGDTGNEKLFF.

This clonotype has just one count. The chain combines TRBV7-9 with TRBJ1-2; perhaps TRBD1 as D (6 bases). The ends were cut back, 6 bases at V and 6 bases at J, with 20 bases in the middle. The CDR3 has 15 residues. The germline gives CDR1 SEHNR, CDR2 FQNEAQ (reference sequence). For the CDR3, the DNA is TGTGCCAGCAGTTGGCCAGGGGACTCTTTTGATGGCTACACCTTC. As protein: CASSWPGDSFDGYTF. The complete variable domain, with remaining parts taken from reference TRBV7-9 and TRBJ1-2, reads DTGVSQNPRHKITKRGQNVTFRCDPISEHNRLYWYRQTLGQGPEFLTYFQNEAQLEKSRLLSDRFSAERPKGSFSTLEIQRTEQGDSAMYLCASSWPGDSFDGYTFGSGTRLTVV.

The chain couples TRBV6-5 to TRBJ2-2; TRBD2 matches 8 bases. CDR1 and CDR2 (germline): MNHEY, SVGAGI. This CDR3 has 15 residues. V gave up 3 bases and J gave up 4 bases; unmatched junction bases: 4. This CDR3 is CASSYGLAGTGELFF. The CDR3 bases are TGTGCCAGCAGTTATGGTCTAGCGGGCACCGGGGAGCTGTTTTTT.

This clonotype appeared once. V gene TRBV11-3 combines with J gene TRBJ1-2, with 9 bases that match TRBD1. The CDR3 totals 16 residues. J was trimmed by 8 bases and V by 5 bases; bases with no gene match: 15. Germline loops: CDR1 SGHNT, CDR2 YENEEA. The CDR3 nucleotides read TGTGCCAGCAGCGCCCCTCCGGGACAGGGAGTCGACGGCTACACCTTC. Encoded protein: CASSAPPGQGVDGYTF.

The CDR3 bases are TGCAGTGCTAAGGACTATCGGGTGGGCACAGATACGCAGTATTTT. It translates to CSAKDYRVGTDTQYF. The V call is TRBV20-1, the J call TRBJ2-3; maybe TRBD2 (6 bases). V lost 4 bases and J lost 1, with 15 bases in between. The length of the CDR3 is 15 residues. Per germline, CDR1 DFQATT and CDR2 SNEGSKA (reference sequence).

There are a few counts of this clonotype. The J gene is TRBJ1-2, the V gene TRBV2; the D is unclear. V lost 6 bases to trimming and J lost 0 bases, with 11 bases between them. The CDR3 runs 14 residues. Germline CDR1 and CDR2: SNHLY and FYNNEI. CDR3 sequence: CASRRSMSNYGYTF. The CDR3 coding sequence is TGTGCCAGCAGAAGGTCGATGTCTAACTATGGCTACACCTTC.

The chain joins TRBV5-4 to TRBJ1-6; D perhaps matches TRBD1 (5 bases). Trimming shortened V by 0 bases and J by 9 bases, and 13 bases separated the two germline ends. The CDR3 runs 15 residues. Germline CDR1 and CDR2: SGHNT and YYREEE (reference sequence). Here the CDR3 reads CASSLELGESSPLHF. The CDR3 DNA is TGTGCCAGCAGCTTGGAATTGGGGGAGAGTTCACCCCTCCACTTT. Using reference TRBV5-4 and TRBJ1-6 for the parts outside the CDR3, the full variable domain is ETGVTQSPTHLIKTRGQQVTLRCSSQSGHNTVSWYQQALGQGPQFIFQYYREEENGRGNFPPRFSGLQFPNYSSELNVNALELDDSALYLCASSLELGESSPLHFGNGTRLTVT.

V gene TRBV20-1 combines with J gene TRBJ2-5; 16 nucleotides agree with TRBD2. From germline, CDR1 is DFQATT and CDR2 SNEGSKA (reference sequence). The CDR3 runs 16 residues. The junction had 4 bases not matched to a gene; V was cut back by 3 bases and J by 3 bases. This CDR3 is CSARRGLAGGKETQYF. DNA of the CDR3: TGCAGTGCTAGGAGGGGACTAGCGGGGGGGAAAGAGACCCAGTACTTC.

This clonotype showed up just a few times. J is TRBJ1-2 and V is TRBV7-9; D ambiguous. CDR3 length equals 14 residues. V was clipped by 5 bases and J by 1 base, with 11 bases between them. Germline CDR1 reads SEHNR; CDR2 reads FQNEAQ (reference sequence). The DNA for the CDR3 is TGTGCCAGCAGCCTCAGTAACGTTAACTATGGCTACACCTTC. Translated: CASSLSNVNYGYTF.

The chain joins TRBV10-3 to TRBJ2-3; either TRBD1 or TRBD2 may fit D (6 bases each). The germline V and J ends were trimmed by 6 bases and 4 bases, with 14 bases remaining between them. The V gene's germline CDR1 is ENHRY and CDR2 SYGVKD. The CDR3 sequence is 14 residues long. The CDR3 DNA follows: TGTGCCATCAGACTAGCAGGGGCCGCAGATACGCAGTATTTT. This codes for CAIRLAGAADTQYF.

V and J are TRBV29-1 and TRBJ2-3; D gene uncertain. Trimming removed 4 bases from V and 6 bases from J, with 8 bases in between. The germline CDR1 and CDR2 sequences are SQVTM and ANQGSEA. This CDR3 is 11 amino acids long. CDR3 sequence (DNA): TGCAGCGTTGTCCATCCCGATACGCAGTATTTT. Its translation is CSVVHPDTQYF.